This T cell receptor beta chain was captured in a study of cytomegalovirus exposure and HLA in healthy donors (dated by TCRdb to about 2017). Regarding the study in general: The 500 to 700 repertoires of the first cohort and the roughly 120 validation repertoires were produced on the same platform, according to a later analysis. The aim of the study was to test whether cataloging public T cell receptors could identify signatures of past pathogen exposure. Along with the 666-subject first cohort, a separate validation cohort of approximately 110 different subjects was used. High-throughput TCR immunosequencing, statistical association of individual TCRs with disease status, and machine learning were combined to predict cytomegalovirus infection status.

Broader findings and caveats from the paper: Of the cluster scores, 85% to 95% were above 0 in a later analysis, which found that TCRs clustered in the first cohort also tended to co-occur in the 120 validation repertoires. A total of about 150 TCR beta chains were listed by the study as associated with cytomegalovirus. In vitro tests confirmed that a few of the cytomegalovirus-associated TCR beta chains recognize cytomegalovirus antigens. The authors suggested that the approach could potentially be generalized to other disease states and immunological phenotypes. In both the original and validation cohorts, the classifier was reported to diagnose cytomegalovirus status with high specificity and sensitivity. Most TCR sequences were observed very rarely across donors, whereas some public TCRs were present in many individuals. All 130 or so repertoires were used to score co-occurrence in the validation cohort in a later analysis, because that analysis had no HLA typing for the cohort.

Concerning this clone itself: Its target antigen remains unknown. Per-nucleotide qualities are absent, and no much larger clonotype sits a single base away.

Receptor libraries were prepared by the immunoSEQ multiplex PCR assay. Turning to the authors' computational methods: A statistical classification framework was developed to diagnose cytomegalovirus status using the catalog of TCR beta chain sequences. This is the immuneACCESS table as TCRdb keeps it, with only in-frame sequences that have V and J called. A part of the clones is gone; compared with another copy, unresolved V genes explain less than half, and the rest is unexplained. V and J calls and clone size are those listed in that table; D and trimming were worked out from the DNA. This sample lists around 86,000 clones; approximately 93% were detected once. The top ten clonotypes cover approximately 1.1% of the sample. Donors formed part of the validation cohort, which comprised about 120 subjects and was distinct from the first cohort of under 850 subjects. The sequenced sample was PBMCs. The sequence came from a woman younger than 45 in good health and CMV-seropositive.

The CDR3 protein: CASSPSGETEKLFF. Here is the DNA: TGTGCCAGCTCACCGTCCGGGGAAACTGAAAAACTGTTTTTT. The sequence is built from TRBV18 and TRBJ1-4, with the D gene too uncertain to name. From cysteine to phenylalanine, the CDR3 is 14 amino acids long. Only the CDR3 portion is preserved as DNA: 42 bases, with reading frame beginning at the first base. V is cut by 3 bases and J by 7 bases, and the space between the germline ends is 12 bases. Taken from the germline V gene, the CDR1 and CDR2 loops are KGHSH and LQKENI. The CDR3 plus the reference TRBV18 and TRBJ1-4 genes for the other parts give the full variable domain: NAGVMQNPRHLVRRRGQEARLRCSPMKGHSHVYWYRQLPEEGLKFMVYLQKENIIDESGMPKERFSAEFPKEGPSILRIQQVVRGDSAAYFCASSPSGETEKLFFGSGTQLSVL.